The 29 T cell receptor beta chains below come from one sample, sequenced in a study of shared clonotypes between healthy human individuals. Data came from immunoSEQ multiplex PCR; TCRdb stores just in-frame clones and leaves some out. The data show under 600,000 clones, about 80% seen once. Source material: PBMCs. Every receptor here comes from a woman between 35 and 50 years old in good health. Some clones in this sample may be carry-over from other donors' samples.

The V and J genes are TRBV6-1 and TRBJ2-1; D is uncertain. The germline V gene has CDR1 MNHNS and CDR2 SASEGT. The CDR3 extends over 15 amino acids. The ends were cut back, 7 bases at V and 0 bases at J, with 13 bases in the middle. The CDR3 DNA follows: TGTGCCAGCAAAACGACGGGTGGCTCCTACAATGAGCAGTTCTTC. Translation: CASKTTGGSYNEQFF.

The J gene is TRBJ2-5, the V gene TRBV7-6, with 8 bases identical to TRBD2. V shed 6 bases, J shed 5 bases, and the junction held 11 bases outside the gene matches. This CDR3 has 15 residues. Germline values: CDR1 SGHVS, CDR2 FNYEAQ. The CDR3 sequence is CASSSQSGSGETQYF. CDR3 DNA: TGTGCCAGCAGTTCTCAAAGCGGGAGTGGTGAGACCCAGTACTTC. Complete variable domain (other parts from reference TRBV7-6 and TRBJ2-5): GAGVSQSPRYKVTKRGQDVALRCDPISGHVSLYWYRQALGQGPEFLTYFNYEAQQDKSGLPNDRFSAERPEGSISTLTIQRTEQRDSAMYRCASSSQSGSGETQYFGPGTRLLVL.

V usage is TRBV6-6 and J usage is TRBJ2-1; D unresolved. The V gene's germline CDR1 is MNHNY and CDR2 SVGAGI (reference sequence). The CDR3 totals 12 residues. Trimming took 2 bases from V and 10 from J, leaving 9 bases between them. The CDR3 sequence is CASSYPPREQFF. The DNA of the CDR3 is TGTGCCAGCAGTTACCCCCCCCGGGAGCAGTTCTTC.

V is TRBV5-1 and J is TRBJ2-1; the D gene is possibly TRBD2 (6 bases). This CDR3 is 15 amino acids long. Trimming stripped 0 bases from V and 5 bases from J, with 12 bases between. The germline gives CDR1 SGHRS, CDR2 YFSETQ. The CDR3 is CASSLGASDHNEQFF. Here the CDR3 DNA reads TGCGCCAGCAGCTTGGGTGCTAGCGACCACAATGAGCAGTTCTTC.

This rearrangement joins TRBV18 to TRBJ2-7; D remains ambiguous. Germline lookup yields CDR1 KGHSH and CDR2 LQKENI. Trimming took 3 bases from V and 0 from J, leaving 12 bases between them. The CDR3 length is 15 residues. CDR3 sequence: CASSPRVTDSYEQYF. For the CDR3, the DNA is TGTGCCAGCTCACCCCGGGTCACGGACTCCTACGAGCAGTACTTC.

Turning to this clone: A much more abundant neighbour one base away suggests this may be a read error. V is TRBV4-1 and J is TRBJ2-3; D is uncertain. The CDR3 has 13 residues. Germline CDR1 is MGHRA and CDR2 is YSYEKL. The CDR3 is CAGSHPRTDTQYF. CDR3 coding DNA: TGCGCCGGCAGCCACCCCCGGACAGATACGCAGTATTTT.

CDR3 nucleotides: TGTGCCAGCAGTTTGTGGGGCAGGGAAGGCACTGAAGCTTTCTTT. Amino acids: CASSLWGREGTEAFF. J is TRBJ1-1 and V is TRBV28, with D perhaps TRBD1 (5 bases). CDR1 and CDR2 (germline): MDHEN, SYDVKM. The V end lost 3 bases, the J end lost 4 bases, and 15 bases lay between the germline ends. This CDR3 region has 15 residues.

This clone was detected a few times. The chain joins TRBV6-6 to TRBJ1-1, with D perhaps matching TRBD1 (6 bases). This CDR3 contains 15 residues. Trimming cost V 0 bases and J 1 base, with 9 bases left between them. The germline CDR1 and CDR2 sequences are MNHNY and SVGAGI (reference sequence). Here the CDR3 reads CASSYSRGGNTEAFF. The CDR3 DNA is TGTGCCAGCAGTTACTCGAGGGGGGGGAACACTGAAGCTTTCTTT.

V usage is TRBV30 and J usage is TRBJ1-5, with unresolved D. There are 13 residues in the CDR3. From germline, CDR1 is GTSNPN and CDR2 SVGIG (reference sequence). V was clipped by 0 bases and J by 4 bases, with 7 bases between them. CDR3 bases: TGTGCCTGGAGTGTAGCCAGGAATCAGCCCCAGCATTTT. This gives the protein CAWSVARNQPQHF.

This clone was recorded only once. V and J are TRBV11-2 and TRBJ1-1, with a weak D call TRBD1 (5 bases). Per the germline V gene, CDR1 is SGHAT and CDR2 is FQNNGV. The CDR3 covers 15 residues. Trimming removed 3 bases from V and 4 bases from J, with 15 bases in between. This CDR3 is CASSFGGWEGTEAFF. The CDR3 bases are TGTGCCAGCAGCTTTGGGGGATGGGAGGGCACTGAAGCTTTCTTT.

The chain uses TRBV19 and TRBJ2-2; 7 nucleotides line up with TRBD2. In germline, CDR1 is LNHDA, CDR2 SQIVND (reference sequence). The CDR3 is 17 amino acids. With V trimmed by 3 bases and J by 7 bases, 14 bases remained unmatched. CDR3 residues: CASSMDGYGRSVGELFF. The CDR3 coding sequence is TGTGCCAGTAGTATGGACGGTTACGGGAGGTCGGTCGGGGAGCTGTTTTTT.

The chain couples TRBV10-3 to TRBJ2-1, with D unclear. V lost 3 bases and J lost 9, with 12 bases in between. The CDR3 runs 13 residues. The germline V gene has CDR1 ENHRY and CDR2 SYGVKD. CDR3 DNA sequence: TGTGCCATCAGTGAATCCCCCGGCGGTGAGCAGTTCTTC. Translation: CAISESPGGEQFF.

The sample holds one count of this clone. The rearrangement links TRBV11-2 to TRBJ2-7, with D unresolved. The CDR3 has 13 residues. Trimming took 5 bases from V and 7 from J, leaving 15 bases between them. CDR1 is SGHAT, CDR2 FQNNGV, per germline. CDR3 sequence (DNA): TGTGCCAGCAGCGTCGAGTCAGGAAGGGAGCAGTACTTC. Its protein product is CASSVESGREQYF.

The chain carries TRBV7-2 and TRBJ2-7; D unclear. This CDR3 has 16 amino acids. With 3 bases removed from V and 4 bases from J, the gap between germline ends came to 19 bases. The germline gives CDR1 SGHTA, CDR2 FQGNSA. The CDR3 DNA follows: TGTGCCAGCAGCTTGGACCTCCCGGGCCTGGGGTACGAGCAGTACTTC. It yields the protein CASSLDLPGLGYEQYF. Full variable domain (rest looked up from reference TRBV7-2 and TRBJ2-7): GAGVSQSPSNKVTEKGKDVELRCDPISGHTALYWYRQSLGQGLEFLIYFQGNSAPDKSGLPSDRFSAERTGGSVSTLTIQRTQQEDSAVYLCASSLDLPGLGYEQYFGPGTRLTVT.

This rearrangement joins TRBV5-1 to TRBJ2-2; D remains ambiguous. V gave up 0 bases and J gave up 2 bases, with 11 bases separating them. Germline V gene lookup returns CDR1 SGHRS and CDR2 YFSETQ. The CDR3 loop spans 16 amino acids. CDR3 residues: CASSLEASTNTGELFF. In DNA, the CDR3 is TGCGCCAGCAGCTTGGAGGCGAGTACAAACACCGGGGAGCTGTTTTTT.

Concerning this clone: Just one base apart from a much larger clone, this may be a read error. The chain combines TRBV2 with TRBJ2-2; 8 bases map to TRBD1. V lost 1 base and J lost 0; bases outside the gene matches: 4. Germline V gene sequence: CDR1 SNHLY, CDR2 FYNNEI. The CDR3 spans 17 residues. CDR3 region: CASSEEETGANTGELFF. The CDR3 DNA follows: TGTGCCAGCAGTGAAGAGGAGACAGGGGCGAACACCGGGGAGCTGTTTTTT.

The J gene is TRBJ2-7, the V gene TRBV9; 15 bases are shared with TRBD2. This CDR3 region has 13 residues. The germline V gene has CDR1 SGDLS and CDR2 YYNGEE. J gave up 9 bases and V 3 bases, and 1 base lay outside the gene matches. The CDR3, as DNA: TGTGCCAGCAGCGCGGGACTAGCGGGAGGGCAGTACTTC. Translated: CASSAGLAGGQYF.

This chain connects TRBV14 to TRBJ2-2; D is perhaps TRBD1 (5 bases). CDR1 is SGHDN and CDR2 is FVKESK in the germline V gene. V lost 2 bases to trimming and J lost 5 bases, with 9 bases between them. The CDR3 runs to 14 residues. In DNA, the CDR3 is TGTGCCAGCAGCCAAACCAGGGCTACCGGGGAGCTGTTTTTT. It is translated as CASSQTRATGELFF.

The chain joins TRBV28 to TRBJ1-4; D is perhaps TRBD1 (5 bases). V shed 10 bases and J shed 12 bases, with 15 bases lying between them. CDR1 and CDR2 from the germline V gene are MDHEN and SYDVKM. The CDR3 spans 11 residues. CDR3 sequence: CAIGTSSELFF. The CDR3 nucleotides read TGTGCCATCGGGACCTCTTCGGAACTGTTTTTT.

The J gene is TRBJ2-1, the V gene TRBV4-1, with D perhaps assigned TRBD1 or TRBD2 (5 bases each). Trimming took 1 base from V and 1 from J, leaving 11 bases between them. The germline gives CDR1 MGHRA, CDR2 YSYEKL. This CDR3 has 16 amino acids. The CDR3 DNA reads TGCGCCAGCAGCCAAGGGGAGTGGGGGTCCTACAATGAGCAGTTCTTC. This translates into CASSQGEWGSYNEQFF.

Turning to this clone: A junction boundary mismatches the germline segment, possibly from a read error. CDR3 in DNA: TGTGCCAGTGGTATGGGGACAGGCCAATACGAGCAGTACTTC. Translating it yields CASGMGTGQYEQYF. V gene TRBV19 combines with J gene TRBJ2-7; 8 bases are a match to TRBD1. The CDR3 is made up of 14 amino acids. The germline V gene has CDR1 LNHDA and CDR2 SQIVND (reference sequence).

The chain is built from TRBV7-6 and TRBJ2-5, with D maybe TRBD2 (6 bases). The DNA end is a closer match to TRBJ2-7, so the J assignment may be wrong. The CDR3 has 21 residues. In germline, CDR1 is SGHVS, CDR2 FNYEAQ. The CDR3 DNA reads TGTGCCAGCAGCTTAAATCGTCCAGCTCCTTCCCCGGGAGCCTTTACCTACGAGCAGTACTTC. Residues: CASSLNRPAPSPGAFTYEQYF.

This clone was recorded only once. The chain links TRBV4-2 to TRBJ1-4; weak D call: TRBD1 (6 bases). CDR1 and CDR2 from the germline V gene are LGHNA and YNFKEQ. The CDR3 runs 18 residues. Trimming shortened V by 0 bases and J by 1 base, and 15 bases separated the two germline ends. This chain's CDR3 is CASSQDPPGEETNEKLFF. In DNA form, the CDR3 reads TGTGCCAGCAGCCAAGATCCACCAGGGGAGGAAACTAATGAAAAACTGTTTTTT.

This clone was observed a single time. This chain links TRBV7-8 with TRBJ2-4; D unclear. Trimming removed 2 bases from V and 0 bases from J, with 11 bases in between. This CDR3 contains 16 residues. Germline lookup yields CDR1 SGHVS and CDR2 FQNEAQ. The CDR3 region is CASSLRSALAKNIQYF. The CDR3 nucleotides are TGTGCCAGCAGCTTAAGGTCGGCGTTAGCCAAAAACATTCAGTACTTC.

The chain employs TRBV29-1 and TRBJ1-3, with 7 positions matching TRBD1. The CDR3 has 14 amino acids. Germline loops: CDR1 SQVTM, CDR2 ANQGSEA. Germline trimming cut 5 bases from V and 4 bases from J; bases unmatched to any gene: 8. CDR3 protein: CSVLNRGSGNTIYF. The CDR3 DNA is TGCAGCGTTTTAAACAGGGGTTCAGGAAACACCATATATTTT. The full variable domain, with the rest looked up from reference TRBV29-1 and TRBJ1-3, is SAVISQKPSRDICQRGTSLTIQCQVDSQVTMMFWYRQQPGQSLTLIATANQGSEATYESGFVIDKFPISRPNLTFSTLTVSNMSPEDSSIYLCSVLNRGSGNTIYFGEGSWLTVV.

The rearrangement uses TRBV7-9 and TRBJ2-1, with 11 bases fitting TRBD2. V was pared by 4 bases and J by 7 bases, with 6 bases of the junction left unmatched. Germline V gene lookup returns CDR1 SEHNR and CDR2 FQNEAQ (reference sequence). CDR3 length equals 15 residues. The CDR3 DNA reads TGTGCCAGCAGCTCCCCCGGGACTAGCGGTAATGAGCAGTTCTTC. It yields the protein CASSSPGTSGNEQFF.

This chain links TRBV7-3 with TRBJ1-1; D is uncertain. V lost 2 bases, J lost 1 base, and 5 bases lay in between. Germline V lookup: CDR1 SGHTA, CDR2 FQGTGA. The CDR3 loop spans 13 amino acids. CDR3 residues: CASSLVGNTEAFF. CDR3 bases: TGTGCCAGCAGCTTAGTCGGGAACACTGAAGCTTTCTTT.

The rearrangement uses TRBV11-2 and TRBJ1-2; 8 bases line up with TRBD1. Looked up from germline, CDR1 is SGHAT and CDR2 is FQNNGV. After removal of 5 bases from V and 0 bases from J, the junction contained 8 bases not matched to a gene. CDR3 size: 16 residues. The CDR3 region has the DNA TGTGCCAGCAGCAAAACAGGGGGATTATCTAACTATGGCTACACCTTC. Translation gives CASSKTGGLSNYGYTF.

The V gene is TRBV11-2, the J gene TRBJ2-3; D gene uncertain. The CDR3 contains 15 residues. The V and J ends lost 2 bases and 0 bases respectively, with 9 bases between them. Looked up from germline, CDR1 is SGHAT and CDR2 is FQNNGV. The CDR3 region is CASSLLGSSTDTQYF. The DNA of the CDR3 is TGTGCCAGCAGCTTATTGGGATCTAGCACAGATACGCAGTATTTT.